The 3 T cell receptor beta chains reported below all come from one sample, sequenced in a study of T cell responses to AZD1222 COVID-19 vaccine. Sequenced by immunoSEQ multiplex PCR; TCRdb stores in-frame clones only, minus some. The sample yields around 140,000 clones, around nine tenths seen once. Material: peripheral blood, obtained on day 0 of AZD1222 vaccination. The receptors originated from an adult in good health.

V usage is TRBV4-1 and J usage is TRBJ2-7; no clear D gene. CDR1 and CDR2 from the germline V gene are MGHRA and YSYEKL. V lost 1 base and J 1 base, leaving 8 bases between the germline ends. The CDR3 totals 14 residues. As DNA, the CDR3 is TGCGCCAGCAGCCAAGGGTACGGGTCCTACGAGCAGTACTTC. Its translation is CASSQGYGSYEQYF.

The chain links TRBV6-1 to TRBJ2-1; no clear D gene. The CDR3 is 14 amino acids. Trimming took off 3 bases at V and 2 bases at J, with 8 bases between the two ends. Germline loops: CDR1 MNHNS, CDR2 SASEGT. DNA for the CDR3: TGTGCCAGCAGTGACAAGGGTACCTACAATGAGCAGTTCTTC. Encoded protein: CASSDKGTYNEQFF.

This chain joins TRBV28 and TRBJ2-7, with 9 nucleotides matching TRBD1. Trimming removed 7 bases from V and 7 bases from J; junction bases left unmatched: 11. Germline V gene lookup returns CDR1 MDHEN and CDR2 SYDVKM. The CDR3 length is 14 residues. The CDR3 spells CASKTGTGLSEQYF. DNA for the CDR3: TGTGCCAGCAAGACCGGGACAGGGCTTTCTGAGCAGTACTTC. The variable domain in full, with the rest retrieved from reference TRBV28 and TRBJ2-7, is DVKVTQSSRYLVKRTGEKVFLECVQDMDHENMFWYRQDPGLGLRLIYFSYDVKMKEKGDIPEGYSVSREKKERFSLILESASTNQTSMYLCASKTGTGLSEQYFGPGTRLTVT.